This entry concerns a single T cell receptor beta chain. The antigen remains undetermined. The data were taken from a study of immune evolution from preneoplasia to lung adenocarcinoma. Study observations and caveats: Clonality was highest in normal lung, lower in later-stage lesions apparently.

The method was immunoSEQ multiplex PCR; TCRdb's version includes in-frame clones alone and lacks a portion of them. Of about 4,900 clones detected, around nine tenths appear once; the ten largest clones hold approximately 2.1%. This CDR3 comprises 15 residues. Trimming shortened V by 6 bases and J by 4 bases, and 16 bases separated the two germline ends. Germline-derived CDR1 and CDR2 are KGHSH and LQKENI. Each case's diagnosis was confirmed by two pathologists on H&E. The sequenced material came from FFPE atypical adenomatous hyperplasia tissue from the lung. The subset denotes: atypical adenomatous hyperplasia (AAH), lung preneoplasia. This sequence was found in a person between 65 and 80 years old with lung adenocarcinoma. The V gene is TRBV18, the J gene TRBJ2-1; maybe TRBD1 (6 bases). The CDR3, as DNA: TGTGCCAGCTCTTCGGGTTCGACAGGTTACAATGAGCAGTTCTTC. Its protein product is CASSSGSTGYNEQFF.